This TCR beta chain is drawn from a study of cytomegalovirus exposure and HLA in healthy donors. The junction had 3 bases not matched to a gene; V was cut back by 6 bases and J by 1 base. CDR1 is SNHLY and CDR2 is FYNNEI in the germline V gene. CDR3 length equals 14 residues. Sequencing used immunoSEQ multiplex PCR; TCRdb keeps in-frame clones, though not all of them. Of some 330,000 clones listed, roughly 85% are singletons. The chain uses TRBV2 and TRBJ2-1; the match to TRBD1 covers 7 bases. The clonotype originates from a woman younger than 30 in good health and CMV-seronegative. The sample taken for sequencing was PBMCs. CDR3 bases: TGTGCCAGCAGGGAGACAGGGTCCTACAATGAGCAGTTCTTC. Translation gives CASRETGSYNEQFF.